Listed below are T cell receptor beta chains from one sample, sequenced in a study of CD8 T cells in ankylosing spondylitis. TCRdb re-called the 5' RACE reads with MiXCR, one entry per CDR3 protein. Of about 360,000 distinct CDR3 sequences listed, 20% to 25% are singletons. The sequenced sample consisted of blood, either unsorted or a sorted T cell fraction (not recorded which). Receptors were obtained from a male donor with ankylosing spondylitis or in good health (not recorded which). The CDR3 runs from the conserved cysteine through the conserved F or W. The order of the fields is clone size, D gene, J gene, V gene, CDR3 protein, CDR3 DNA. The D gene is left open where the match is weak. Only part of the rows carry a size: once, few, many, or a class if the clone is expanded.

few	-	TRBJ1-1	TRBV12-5	CASGTEDMNTEAFF	TGTGCTAGTGGCACGGAAGACATGAACACTGAAGCTTTCTTT
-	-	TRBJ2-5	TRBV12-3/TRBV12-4	CASSLGGVDQYF	TGTGCCAGCAGTTTGGGCGGGGTGGACCAGTACTTC
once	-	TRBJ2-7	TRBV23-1	CASSHPRVVSYEQYF	TGCGCCAGCAGTCACCCCCGGGTTGTTTCCTACGAGCAGTACTTC
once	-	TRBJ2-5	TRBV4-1	CASSMFYVGGRETQYF	TGCGCCAGCAGCATGTTTTATGTGGGGGGCCGGGAGACCCAGTACTTC
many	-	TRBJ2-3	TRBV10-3	CAIRASGGHGDTQYF	TGTGCCATCAGGGCATCGGGGGGCCACGGAGATACGCAGTATTTT
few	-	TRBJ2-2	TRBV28	CASSLISRDERVRELFF	TGTGCCAGCAGTTTAATTTCTCGAGACGAACGGGTCCGGGAGCTGTTTTTT
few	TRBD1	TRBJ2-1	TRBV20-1	CSARDRGVNEQFF	TGCAGTGCTAGGGACAGGGGGGTCAATGAGCAGTTCTTC
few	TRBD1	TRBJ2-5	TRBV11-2	CASSFLTGARETQYF	TGTGCCAGCAGCTTCCTTACAGGGGCGCGTGAGACCCAGTACTTC
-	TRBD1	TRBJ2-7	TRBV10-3	CAISPETGISYEQYF	TGTGCCATCAGTCCCGAGACAGGGATCTCCTACGAGCAGTACTTC
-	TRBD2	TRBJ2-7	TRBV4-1	CASSYFSGGSYEQYF	TGCGCCAGCAGCTACTTTAGCGGGGGCTCCTACGAGCAGTACTTC
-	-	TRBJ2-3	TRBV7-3	CASSSSVPDTQYF	TGTGCCAGCAGCTCGTCAGTCCCAGATACGCAGTATTTT
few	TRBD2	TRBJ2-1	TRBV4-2	CASSPTGGPSSYNEQFF	TGTGCCAGCAGCCCAACGGGGGGGCCGTCGTCCTACAATGAGCAGTTCTTC
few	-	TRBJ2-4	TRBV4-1	CASSHVQGEGIQYF	TGCGCCAGCAGCCACGTACAGGGTGAGGGCATTCAGTACTTC
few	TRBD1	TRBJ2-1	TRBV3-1	CASSQERDRVLYNEQFF	TGTGCCAGCAGCCAGGAAAGGGACAGGGTGCTCTACAATGAGCAGTTCTTC
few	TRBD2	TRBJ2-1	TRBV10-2	CASSEGRGGRNEQFF	TGCGCCAGCAGTGAGGGGCGGGGGGGCCGGAATGAGCAGTTCTTC
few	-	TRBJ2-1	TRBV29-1	CSAPTGTYNEQFF	TGCAGCGCCCCCACGGGTACCTACAATGAGCAGTTCTTC
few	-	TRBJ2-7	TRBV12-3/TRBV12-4	CASSLDTFEQYF	TGTGCCAGCAGTTTAGACACCTTCGAGCAGTACTTC
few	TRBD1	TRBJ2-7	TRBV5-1	CASSLGQEFPYEQYF	TGCGCCAGCAGCTTAGGACAGGAATTTCCCTACGAGCAGTACTTC
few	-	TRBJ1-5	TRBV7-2	CASSLVAGIDQPQHF	TGTGCCAGCAGCTTAGTAGCAGGGATCGATCAGCCCCAGCATTTT
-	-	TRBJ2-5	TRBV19	CASSADFQETQYF	TGTGCCAGTAGTGCGGACTTTCAAGAGACCCAGTACTTC
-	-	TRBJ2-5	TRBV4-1	CASSQVLLGTQYF	TGCGCCAGCAGCCAAGTCCTATTGGGGACCCAGTACTTC
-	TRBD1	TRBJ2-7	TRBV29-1	CSVEETGTTYEQYF	TGCAGCGTTGAAGAGACAGGGACGACGTACGAGCAGTACTTC
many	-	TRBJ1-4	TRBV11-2	CASSLSVLDPNEKLFF	TGTGCCAGCAGCTTATCAGTACTAGATCCTAATGAAAAACTGTTTTTT
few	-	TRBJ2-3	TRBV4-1	CASSHLGIADTQYF	TGCGCCAGCAGCCACTTAGGGATCGCAGATACGCAGTATTTT
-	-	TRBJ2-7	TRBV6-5	CASSYQGSSYEQYF	TGTGCCAGCAGTTACCAGGGGAGCTCCTACGAGCAGTACTTC
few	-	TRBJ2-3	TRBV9	CASSDMTRTTDTQYF	TGTGCCAGCAGCGATATGACTCGAACCACAGATACGCAGTATTTT
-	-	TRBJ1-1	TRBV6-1	CASPSRGVSGNTEAFF	TGTGCCAGTCCATCAAGGGGAGTTAGCGGAAACACTGAAGCTTTCTTT
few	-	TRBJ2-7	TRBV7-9	CASSTPAAYEQYF	TGTGCCAGCAGTACCCCGGCGGCCTACGAGCAGTACTTC
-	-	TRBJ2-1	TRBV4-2	CASSQALPADSYNEQFF	TGTGCCAGCAGCCAAGCTCTTCCAGCGGACTCCTACAATGAGCAGTTCTTC
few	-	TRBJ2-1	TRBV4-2	CASAPDEDLTDWQFF	TGTGCCAGCGCCCCAGACGAGGACTTGACTGATTGGCAGTTCTTC
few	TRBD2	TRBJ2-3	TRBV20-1	CSMVAGGADTQYF	TGCAGTATGGTAGCGGGGGGGGCAGATACGCAGTATTTT
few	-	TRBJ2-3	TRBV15	CATSREAVPTDTQYF	TGTGCCACCAGCAGAGAGGCGGTCCCCACAGATACGCAGTATTTT
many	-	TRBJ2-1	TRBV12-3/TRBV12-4	CASSLDGNGRNEQFF	TGTGCCAGCAGTTTAGACGGAAATGGGAGAAATGAGCAGTTCTTC
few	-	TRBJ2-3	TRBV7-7	CASSTLGGTDTQYF	TGTGCCAGCAGCACCTTAGGGGGCACAGATACGCAGTATTTT
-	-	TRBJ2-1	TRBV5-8	CASSFGRSSYNEQFF	TGTGCCAGCAGCTTCGGGCGGAGCTCCTACAATGAGCAGTTCTTC